This paragraph reports one T cell receptor (beta chain). Its antigen is not identified. The CDR3 spans 13 residues. Germline V gene lookup returns CDR1 SGDLS and CDR2 YYNGEE. Trimming took 5 bases from V and 5 from J; bases not matched to a gene: 7. This entry is derived from a study of cytomegalovirus exposure and HLA in healthy donors. The study, taken as a whole, reports: Later analysis showed most CMV-associated TCR beta chains appearing HLA-restricted.

Primers included in the PCR were 60 Vbeta and 13 Jbeta primers. Method: immunoSEQ multiplex PCR; TCRdb's copy keeps in-frame clones and lacks some. The sample lists around 210,000 clones; 78% were seen once. The chain links TRBV9 to TRBJ2-7; TRBD2 agrees at 7 bases. Source material: PBMCs. The source is a boy younger than 18 in good health and CMV-seronegative. The CDR3 reads CASRGVGGDEQYF. CDR3 sequence (DNA): TGTGCCAGCAGAGGGGTGGGGGGGGACGAGCAGTACTTC.